This T cell receptor beta chain was captured by sequencing in a study of T cell changes during pregnancy in multiple sclerosis. Assay: immunoSEQ multiplex PCR; the TCRdb copy retains only in-frame clones and omits some. Of under 65,000 clones listed, 93% are singletons. The specimen was CD8+ T cells from peripheral blood mononuclear cells, collected in the second trimester of pregnancy. The TCR originated in a female donor with multiple sclerosis, enrolled in a pregnancy study.

The CDR3 sequence is CASSQEGAGSYNEQFF. DNA of the CDR3: TGCGCCAGCAGCCAAGAAGGAGCGGGGTCCTACAATGAGCAGTTCTTC. The rearrangement links TRBV4-3 to TRBJ2-1; the match to TRBD2 covers 7 bases. Germline CDR1 reads LGHNA; CDR2 reads YSLEER. Trimming at V came to 0 bases and at J to 1 base, leaving 3 bases not matched to a gene. This CDR3 contains 16 residues.